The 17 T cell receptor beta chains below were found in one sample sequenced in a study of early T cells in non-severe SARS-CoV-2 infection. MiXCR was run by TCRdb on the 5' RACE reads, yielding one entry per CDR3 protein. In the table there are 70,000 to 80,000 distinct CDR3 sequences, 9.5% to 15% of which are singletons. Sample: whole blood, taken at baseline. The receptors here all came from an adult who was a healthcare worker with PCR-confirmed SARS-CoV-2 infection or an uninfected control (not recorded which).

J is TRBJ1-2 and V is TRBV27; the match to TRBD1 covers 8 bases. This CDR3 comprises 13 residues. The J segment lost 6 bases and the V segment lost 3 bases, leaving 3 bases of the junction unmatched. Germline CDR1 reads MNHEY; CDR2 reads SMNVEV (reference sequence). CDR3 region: CASSLDRDDGYTF. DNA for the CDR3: TGTGCCAGCAGTTTGGACAGGGACGATGGCTACACCTTC.

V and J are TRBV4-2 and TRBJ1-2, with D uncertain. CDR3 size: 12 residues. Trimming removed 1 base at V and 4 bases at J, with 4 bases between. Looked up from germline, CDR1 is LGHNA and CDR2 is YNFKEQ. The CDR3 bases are TGTGCCAGCAGCCAAGGTGTCTATGGCTACACCTTC. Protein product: CASSQGVYGYTF.

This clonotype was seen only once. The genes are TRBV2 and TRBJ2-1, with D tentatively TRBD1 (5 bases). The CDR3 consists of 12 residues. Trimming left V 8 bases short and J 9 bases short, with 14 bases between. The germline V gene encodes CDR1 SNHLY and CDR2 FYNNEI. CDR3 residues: CASQFRVAEQFF. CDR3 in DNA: TGTGCCAGCCAGTTCAGGGTAGCTGAGCAGTTCTTC. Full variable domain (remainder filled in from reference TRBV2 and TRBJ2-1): EPEVTQTPSHQVTQMGQEVILRCVPISNHLYFYWYRQILGQKVEFLVSFYNNEISEKSEIFDDQFSVERPDGSNFTLKIRSTKLEDSAMYFCASQFRVAEQFFGPGTRLTVL.

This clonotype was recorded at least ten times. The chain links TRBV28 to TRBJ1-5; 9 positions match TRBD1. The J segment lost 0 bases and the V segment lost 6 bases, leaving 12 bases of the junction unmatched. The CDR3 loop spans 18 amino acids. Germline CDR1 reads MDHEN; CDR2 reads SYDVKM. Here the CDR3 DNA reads TGTGCCAGCAGCCCCTGGGACAGGGCGAGTCTTAGCAATCAGCCCCAGCATTTT. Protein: CASSPWDRASLSNQPQHF.

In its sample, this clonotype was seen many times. The CDR3 spells CASSLSRVDTQYF. The CDR3 bases are TGTGCCAGCAGCTTAAGTAGGGTAGATACGCAGTATTTT. The chain employs TRBV11-2 and TRBJ2-3; no definite D call. Germline V gene lookup returns CDR1 SGHAT and CDR2 FQNNGV. The V end was cut by 2 bases, the J end by 5 bases, with 8 bases between. CDR3 length: 13 residues.

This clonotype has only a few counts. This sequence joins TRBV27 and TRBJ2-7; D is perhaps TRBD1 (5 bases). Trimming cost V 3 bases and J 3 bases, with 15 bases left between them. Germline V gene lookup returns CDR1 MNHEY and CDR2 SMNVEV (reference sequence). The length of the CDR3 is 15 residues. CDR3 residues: CASSLSLTGNYEQYF. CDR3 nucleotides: TGTGCCAGCAGTTTGTCCTTAACAGGAAACTACGAGCAGTACTTC.

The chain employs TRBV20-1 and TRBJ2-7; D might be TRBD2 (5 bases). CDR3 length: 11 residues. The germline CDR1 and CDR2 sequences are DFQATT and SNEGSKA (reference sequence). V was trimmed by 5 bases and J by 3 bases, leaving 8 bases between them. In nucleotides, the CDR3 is TGCAGTGCTCATCGGGACTACGAGCAGTACTTC. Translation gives CSAHRDYEQYF.

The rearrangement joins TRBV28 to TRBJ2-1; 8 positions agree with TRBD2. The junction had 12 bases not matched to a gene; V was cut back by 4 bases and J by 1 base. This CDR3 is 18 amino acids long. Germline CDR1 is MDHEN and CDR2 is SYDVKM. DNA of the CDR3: TGTGCCAGCAGTTATCCGGGGGGGACCAGTTTTTCCTACAATGAGCAGTTCTTC. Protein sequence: CASSYPGGTSFSYNEQFF.

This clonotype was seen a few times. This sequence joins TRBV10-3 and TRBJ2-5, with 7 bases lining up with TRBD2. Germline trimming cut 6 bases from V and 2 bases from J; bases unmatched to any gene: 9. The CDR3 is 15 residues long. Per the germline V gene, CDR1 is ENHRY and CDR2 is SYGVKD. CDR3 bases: TGTGCCATCAGGGCGTCGGGGGGACCTCAAGAGACCCAGTACTTC. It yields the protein CAIRASGGPQETQYF.

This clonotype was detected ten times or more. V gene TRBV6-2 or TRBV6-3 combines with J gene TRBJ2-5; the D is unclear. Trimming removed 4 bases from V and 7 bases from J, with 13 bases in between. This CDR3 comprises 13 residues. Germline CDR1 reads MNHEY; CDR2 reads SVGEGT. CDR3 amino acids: CASSSDRVGTQYF. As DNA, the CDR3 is TGTGCCAGCAGTTCGGACCGCGTCGGGACCCAGTACTTC.

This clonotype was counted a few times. DNA of the CDR3: TGTGCCAGCAGCTTCGACAGACCACAGGGCGAAAAACTGTTTTTT. As protein: CASSFDRPQGEKLFF. The chain combines TRBV11-2 with TRBJ1-4; the D gene is possibly TRBD1 (6 bases). With 3 bases removed from V and 8 bases from J, the gap between germline ends came to 16 bases. Germline V gene sequence: CDR1 SGHAT, CDR2 FQNNGV. The CDR3 sequence is 15 residues long. The whole variable domain, filled in from reference TRBV11-2 and TRBJ1-4, reads EAGVAQSPRYKIIEKRQSVAFWCNPISGHATLYWYQQILGQGPKLLIQFQNNGVVDDSQLPKDRFSAERLKGVDSTLKIQPAKLEDSAVYLCASSFDRPQGEKLFFGSGTQLSVL.

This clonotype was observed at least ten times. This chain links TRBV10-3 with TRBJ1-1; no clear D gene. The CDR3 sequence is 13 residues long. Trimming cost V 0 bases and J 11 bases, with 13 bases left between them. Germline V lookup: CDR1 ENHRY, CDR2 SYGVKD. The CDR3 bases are TGTGCCATCAGTGAGTCGAGGACCGAAGGGGCTTTCTTT. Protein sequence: CAISESRTEGAFF.

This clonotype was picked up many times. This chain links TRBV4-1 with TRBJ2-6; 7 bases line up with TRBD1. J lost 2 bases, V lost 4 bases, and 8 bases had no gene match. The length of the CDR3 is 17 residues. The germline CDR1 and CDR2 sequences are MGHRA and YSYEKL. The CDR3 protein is CASSPTGMVAGANVLTF. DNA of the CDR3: TGCGCCAGCAGCCCGACAGGGATGGTAGCTGGGGCCAACGTCCTGACTTTC.

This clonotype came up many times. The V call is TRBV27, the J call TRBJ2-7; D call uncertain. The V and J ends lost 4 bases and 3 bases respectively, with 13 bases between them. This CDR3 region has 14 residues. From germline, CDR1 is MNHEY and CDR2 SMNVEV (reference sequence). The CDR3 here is CASSSLTDLYEQYF. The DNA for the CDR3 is TGTGCCAGCAGTTCCCTTACGGACCTCTACGAGCAGTACTTC.

The CDR3 loop is CSVDPRGREANYGYTF. As DNA, the CDR3 is TGCAGCGTTGACCCGAGGGGCCGAGAAGCTAACTATGGCTACACCTTC. J is TRBJ1-2 and V is TRBV29-1, with TRBD1 as a possible D gene (5 bases). V lost 3 bases to trimming and J lost 0 bases, with 17 bases between them. Per the germline V gene, CDR1 is SQVTM and CDR2 is ANQGSEA. The CDR3 consists of 16 residues.

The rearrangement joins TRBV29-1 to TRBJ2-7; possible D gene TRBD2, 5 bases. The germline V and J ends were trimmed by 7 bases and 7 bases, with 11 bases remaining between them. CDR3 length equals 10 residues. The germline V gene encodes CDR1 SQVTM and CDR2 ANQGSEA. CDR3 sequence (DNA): TGCAGCGCGGGGTCGGGGGAGCAGTACTTC. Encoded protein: CSAGSGEQYF.

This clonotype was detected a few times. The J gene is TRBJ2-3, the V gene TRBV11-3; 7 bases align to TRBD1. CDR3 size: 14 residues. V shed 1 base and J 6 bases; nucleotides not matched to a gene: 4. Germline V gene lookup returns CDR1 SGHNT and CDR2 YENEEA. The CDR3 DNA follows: TGTGCCAGCAGCTTAGTCAAGGGGGCGGATACGCAGTATTTT. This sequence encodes CASSLVKGADTQYF.